A selection of T cell receptor beta chains follows, all from one sample in a study of shared T cell receptors in the human thymus. The table came from immunoSEQ multiplex PCR; TCRdb's copy has only in-frame clones and leaves some out. The table shows 700,000 or so clones, with 70% to 90% occurring only once. The data were also submitted as part of a second study, on human thymus T cells.

Sequencing was performed on thymocytes. Source of these receptors: a girl younger than two with a congenital heart defect. Both conserved end residues are part of each CDR3. Fields, in order: J gene, V gene, clone size, D gene, CDR3 protein, CDR3 DNA. The D gene is left open where the match is weak. Clone sizes are given selectively: once, few, many, or a class where the clone is expanded.

J gene: TRBJ2-2; V gene: TRBV9; clone size: .; D gene: TRBD1; CDR3 protein: CASSVEPGQGFTGELFF; CDR3 DNA: TGTGCCAGCAGCGTAGAACCGGGACAGGGATTCACCGGGGAGCTGTTTTTT
J gene: TRBJ2-3; V gene: TRBV10-1; clone size: .; D gene: .; CDR3 protein: CASSEYRVTDTQYF; CDR3 DNA: TGCGCCAGCAGTGAGTACAGGGTTACAGATACGCAGTATTTT
J gene: TRBJ2-7; V gene: TRBV7-6; clone size: .; D gene: TRBD2; CDR3 protein: CASSSQRGGFSYEQYF; CDR3 DNA: TGTGCCAGCAGCTCACAAAGGGGAGGGTTTTCCTACGAGCAGTACTTC
J gene: TRBJ1-1; V gene: TRBV6-5; clone size: .; D gene: .; CDR3 protein: CASSYSFAGNTEAFF; CDR3 DNA: TGTGCCAGCAGTTACTCCTTTGCAGGGAACACTGAAGCTTTCTTT
J gene: TRBJ2-6; V gene: TRBV6-1; clone size: .; D gene: TRBD1; CDR3 protein: CASSGPGQVFSGANVLTF; CDR3 DNA: TGTGCCAGCAGTGGACCGGGACAGGTGTTTTCTGGGGCCAACGTCCTGACTTTC
J gene: TRBJ2-1; V gene: TRBV11-2; clone size: .; D gene: TRBD2; CDR3 protein: CASSLRLAPYNEQFF; CDR3 DNA: TGTGCCAGCAGCTTAAGACTAGCCCCCTACAATGAGCAGTTCTTC
J gene: TRBJ1-1; V gene: TRBV5-8; clone size: once; D gene: .; CDR3 protein: CASSPLMLGTEAFF; CDR3 DNA: TGTGCCAGCAGCCCCCTAATGCTCGGGACAGAAGCTTTCTTT
J gene: TRBJ1-1; V gene: TRBV7-6; clone size: .; D gene: TRBD1; CDR3 protein: CASSSFRGQGRTEAFF; CDR3 DNA: TGTGCCAGCAGCTCTTTCAGGGGACAGGGAAGAACTGAAGCTTTCTTT
J gene: TRBJ1-2; V gene: TRBV4-1; clone size: .; D gene: .; CDR3 protein: CASSQVRPGGRYYGYTF; CDR3 DNA: TGCGCCAGCAGCCAAGTTCGTCCGGGGGGCCGGTACTATGGCTACACCTTC
J gene: TRBJ1-5; V gene: TRBV7-8; clone size: .; D gene: TRBD1; CDR3 protein: CASSCRPGQGSNQPQHF; CDR3 DNA: TGTGCCAGCAGCTGTCGACCGGGACAGGGTAGCAATCAGCCCCAGCATTTT
J gene: TRBJ2-5; V gene: TRBV13; clone size: once; D gene: .; CDR3 protein: CASSGADQETQYF; CDR3 DNA: TGTGCCAGCAGCGGGGCCGACCAAGAGACCCAGTACTTC
J gene: TRBJ2-6; V gene: TRBV28; clone size: .; D gene: TRBD2; CDR3 protein: CASSSKRDLDLSGANVLTF; CDR3 DNA: TGTGCCAGCAGTTCCAAGCGGGATCTTGACCTATCTGGGGCCAACGTCCTGACTTTC
J gene: TRBJ2-7; V gene: TRBV6-5; clone size: .; D gene: .; CDR3 protein: CASGFCGQTTYEQYF; CDR3 DNA: TGTGCCAGCGGATTTTGTGGACAGACGACCTACGAGCAGTACTTC
J gene: TRBJ2-1; V gene: TRBV6-5; clone size: .; D gene: TRBD2; CDR3 protein: CASSYLAGGPAAEQFF; CDR3 DNA: TGTGCCAGCAGTTACCTGGCGGGGGGGCCGGCCGCTGAGCAGTTCTTC
J gene: TRBJ2-7; V gene: TRBV10-1; clone size: once; D gene: .; CDR3 protein: CASSVGSGGPHEQYF; CDR3 DNA: TGCGCCAGCAGTGTAGGGTCCGGAGGACCCCACGAGCAGTACTTC
J gene: TRBJ1-5; V gene: TRBV6-1; clone size: .; D gene: .; CDR3 protein: CASIKRRFFNQPQHF; CDR3 DNA: TGTGCCAGCATAAAGCGCCGTTTTTTCAATCAGCCCCAGCATTTT
J gene: TRBJ1-2; V gene: TRBV28; clone size: .; D gene: .; CDR3 protein: CASSLEVEYGYTF; CDR3 DNA: TGTGCCAGCAGTTTAGAGGTGGAGTATGGCTACACCTTC
J gene: TRBJ2-3; V gene: TRBV12-5; clone size: once; D gene: .; CDR3 protein: CASGFEANTDTQYF; CDR3 DNA: TGTGCTAGTGGTTTCGAGGCGAACACAGATACGCAGTATTTT
J gene: TRBJ1-5; V gene: TRBV2; clone size: once; D gene: TRBD1; CDR3 protein: CASNDRAQRPQHF; CDR3 DNA: TGTGCCAGCAATGACAGGGCCCAGCGGCCCCAGCATTTT
J gene: TRBJ2-1; V gene: TRBV27; clone size: .; D gene: TRBD1; CDR3 protein: CASSLEWTGYNEQFF; CDR3 DNA: TGTGCCAGCAGCTTAGAGTGGACAGGTTACAATGAGCAGTTCTTC
J gene: TRBJ1-5; V gene: TRBV5-1; clone size: .; D gene: TRBD1; CDR3 protein: CASSLTGQGDQPQHF; CDR3 DNA: TGCGCCAGCAGCTTGACCGGACAGGGGGATCAGCCCCAGCATTTT
J gene: TRBJ2-1; V gene: TRBV28; clone size: .; D gene: .; CDR3 protein: CASSQLTRDNEQFF; CDR3 DNA: TGTGCCAGCAGCCAACTTACTCGGGACAATGAGCAGTTCTTC
J gene: TRBJ1-5; V gene: TRBV5-3; clone size: .; D gene: .; CDR3 protein: CARRREPSNQPQHF; CDR3 DNA: TGTGCCAGAAGGAGGGAACCTAGCAATCAGCCCCAGCATTTT
J gene: TRBJ1-1; V gene: TRBV30; clone size: .; D gene: TRBD1; CDR3 protein: CAGKDRPKQNTEAFF; CDR3 DNA: TGTGCCGGGAAGGACAGGCCGAAACAGAACACTGAAGCTTTCTTT
J gene: TRBJ1-2; V gene: TRBV4-1; clone size: .; D gene: .; CDR3 protein: CASSQRKGLTSF; CDR3 DNA: TGCGCCAGCAGCCAGCGAAAGGGGCTTACCTCCTTC
J gene: TRBJ1-1; V gene: TRBV7-9; clone size: .; D gene: TRBD1; CDR3 protein: CASSLEDRGKNTEAFF; CDR3 DNA: TGTGCCAGCAGCTTAGAAGACAGGGGGAAGAACACTGAAGCTTTCTTT
J gene: TRBJ2-5; V gene: TRBV5-1; clone size: .; D gene: .; CDR3 protein: CASSPRGSSETQYF; CDR3 DNA: TGCGCCAGCAGCCCACGCGGAAGCTCGGAGACCCAGTACTTC
J gene: TRBJ1-3; V gene: TRBV5-6; clone size: few; D gene: .; CDR3 protein: CASSLGSDRPSGNTIYF; CDR3 DNA: TGTGCCAGCAGTCTGGGTTCTGACAGGCCATCTGGAAACACCATATATTTT
J gene: TRBJ2-7; V gene: TRBV6-5; clone size: .; D gene: TRBD2; CDR3 protein: CASSYNRGGHEQYF; CDR3 DNA: TGTGCCAGCAGTTATAATCGGGGGGGCCACGAGCAGTACTTC
J gene: TRBJ2-7; V gene: TRBV14; clone size: .; D gene: .; CDR3 protein: CASSQFPGFYEQYF; CDR3 DNA: TGTGCCAGCAGCCAGTTTCCCGGGTTCTACGAGCAGTACTTC
J gene: TRBJ2-2; V gene: TRBV4-3; clone size: .; D gene: TRBD1; CDR3 protein: CASSQDPGTGIDAPTGELFF; CDR3 DNA: TGCGCCAGCAGCCAAGATCCCGGGACAGGGATCGACGCTCCGACCGGGGAGCTGTTTTTT
J gene: TRBJ2-7; V gene: TRBV4-3; clone size: .; D gene: TRBD1; CDR3 protein: CASSQDSGQGPYEQYF; CDR3 DNA: TGCGCCAGCAGCCAAGATAGTGGACAGGGACCCTACGAGCAGTACTTC
J gene: TRBJ1-6; V gene: TRBV30; clone size: .; D gene: .; CDR3 protein: CAWNGSPLHF; CDR3 DNA: TGTGCCTGGAACGGTTCACCCCTCCACTTT
J gene: TRBJ2-2; V gene: TRBV28; clone size: .; D gene: TRBD1; CDR3 protein: CASSLTGSTGELFF; CDR3 DNA: TGTGCCAGCAGTTTGACAGGGTCTACCGGGGAGCTGTTTTTT
J gene: TRBJ2-7; V gene: TRBV4-1; clone size: few; D gene: TRBD2; CDR3 protein: CASSQLTFGGGTYEQYF; CDR3 DNA: TGCGCCAGCAGCCAACTCACCTTTGGGGGGGGGACCTACGAGCAGTACTTC
J gene: TRBJ2-1; V gene: TRBV10-3; clone size: .; D gene: .; CDR3 protein: CAIGGGGQSYNEQFF; CDR3 DNA: TGTGCCATCGGGGGCGGGGGTCAATCCTACAATGAGCAGTTCTTC
J gene: TRBJ2-7; V gene: TRBV2; clone size: .; D gene: .; CDR3 protein: CAVHNRSPYEQYF; CDR3 DNA: TGTGCCGTGCATAACAGGTCCCCCTACGAGCAGTACTTC
J gene: TRBJ2-2; V gene: TRBV28; clone size: once; D gene: .; CDR3 protein: CASSPQFTGELFF; CDR3 DNA: TGTGCCAGCAGCCCTCAGTTCACCGGGGAGCTGTTTTTT
J gene: TRBJ1-2; V gene: TRBV5-1; clone size: .; D gene: .; CDR3 protein: CASSLPGGDGYTF; CDR3 DNA: TGCGCCAGCAGCTTGCCCGGGGGGGATGGCTACACCTTC
J gene: TRBJ2-2; V gene: TRBV6-1; clone size: .; D gene: TRBD1; CDR3 protein: CASSDLRDRQGISTGELFF; CDR3 DNA: TGTGCCAGCAGTGACCTAAGGGACAGGCAGGGGATCAGCACCGGGGAGCTGTTTTTT
J gene: TRBJ1-1; V gene: TRBV18; clone size: .; D gene: TRBD1; CDR3 protein: CASSPLTGRKAEAFF; CDR3 DNA: TGTGCCAGCTCACCGCTGACAGGGAGAAAGGCTGAAGCTTTCTTT
J gene: TRBJ2-2; V gene: TRBV7-9; clone size: .; D gene: TRBD1; CDR3 protein: CASSVPGQGEAGELFF; CDR3 DNA: TGTGCCAGCAGCGTTCCGGGACAGGGAGAGGCCGGGGAGCTGTTTTTT
J gene: TRBJ2-7; V gene: TRBV5-1; clone size: few; D gene: TRBD2; CDR3 protein: CASSEAGVNYEQYF; CDR3 DNA: TGCGCCAGCAGTGAGGCGGGGGTCAATTACGAGCAGTACTTC
J gene: TRBJ2-3; V gene: TRBV29-1; clone size: .; D gene: .; CDR3 protein: CSVCFGVPPSTDTQYF; CDR3 DNA: TGCAGCGTTTGCTTCGGGGTCCCCCCTAGCACAGATACGCAGTATTTT
J gene: TRBJ2-7; V gene: TRBV27; clone size: .; D gene: TRBD1; CDR3 protein: CASSQAAGTGSYEQYF; CDR3 DNA: TGTGCCAGCAGCCAGGCCGCCGGGACAGGGTCCTACGAGCAGTACTTC
J gene: TRBJ2-7; V gene: TRBV27; clone size: .; D gene: .; CDR3 protein: CASSPSRDSSEQYF; CDR3 DNA: TGTGCCAGCAGCCCAAGTAGGGACTCTAGCGAGCAGTACTTC
J gene: TRBJ2-7; V gene: TRBV10-3; clone size: .; D gene: TRBD2; CDR3 protein: CAIRGTGGLFPDYHEQYF; CDR3 DNA: TGTGCCATCAGAGGGACGGGGGGTCTCTTTCCGGATTACCACGAGCAGTACTTC
J gene: TRBJ1-1; V gene: TRBV20-1; clone size: .; D gene: .; CDR3 protein: CSAPGGIEAFF; CDR3 DNA: TGCAGTGCTCCCGGGGGTATTGAAGCTTTCTTT
J gene: TRBJ2-1; V gene: TRBV13; clone size: .; D gene: .; CDR3 protein: CAMTRQGQSSYNEQFF; CDR3 DNA: TGTGCCATGACCCGGCAAGGACAGAGCTCCTACAATGAGCAGTTCTTC
J gene: TRBJ1-6; V gene: TRBV7-9; clone size: .; D gene: .; CDR3 protein: CASSPPREASPLHF; CDR3 DNA: TGTGCCAGCAGCCCTCCTCGGGAGGCATCACCCCTCCACTTT
J gene: TRBJ2-1; V gene: TRBV6-4; clone size: .; D gene: TRBD1; CDR3 protein: CASSLTGVNEQFF; CDR3 DNA: TGTGCCAGCAGCCTCACAGGGGTCAATGAGCAGTTCTTC
J gene: TRBJ1-1; V gene: TRBV27; clone size: once; D gene: .; CDR3 protein: CASSLSLVFRNTEAFF; CDR3 DNA: TGTGCCAGCAGTTTATCTTTGGTATTCAGGAACACTGAAGCTTTCTTT